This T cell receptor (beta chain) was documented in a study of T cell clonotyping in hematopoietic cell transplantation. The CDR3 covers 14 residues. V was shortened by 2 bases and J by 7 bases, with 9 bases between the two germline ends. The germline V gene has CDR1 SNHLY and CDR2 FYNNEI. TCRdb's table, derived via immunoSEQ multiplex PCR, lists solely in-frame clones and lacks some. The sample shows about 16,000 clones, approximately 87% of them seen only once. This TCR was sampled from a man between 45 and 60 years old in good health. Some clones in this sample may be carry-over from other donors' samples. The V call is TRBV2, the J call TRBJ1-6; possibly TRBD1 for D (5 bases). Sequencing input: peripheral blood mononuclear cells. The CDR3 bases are TGTGCCAGCAGTGAACAGGGACGAAATTCACCCCTCCACTTT. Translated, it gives CASSEQGRNSPLHF. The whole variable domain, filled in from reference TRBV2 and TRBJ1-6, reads EPEVTQTPSHQVTQMGQEVILRCVPISNHLYFYWYRQILGQKVEFLVSFYNNEISEKSEIFDDQFSVERPDGSNFTLKIRSTKLEDSAMYFCASSEQGRNSPLHFGNGTRLTVT.